Listed below are T cell receptor beta chains from one sample, sequenced in a study of PD-L1 blockade in urothelial cancer. Here immunoSEQ multiplex PCR was the method, and the copy in TCRdb shows in-frame clones only, minus some. The sample holds some 35,000 clones; 90% are singletons and the top ten take approximately 8%. The input for sequencing was PBMCs, taken around atezolizumab (anti-PD-L1) treatment. Receptors were obtained from a man between 65 and 85 years old with urothelial cancer. The CDR3 runs from the conserved cysteine through the conserved F or W. The order of the fields is J gene, V gene, D gene, clone size, CDR3 DNA, CDR3 protein. A D gene is named only where the DNA matches it firmly. Only part of the rows carry a size: once, few, many, or a class if the clone is expanded.

J: TRBJ2-1
V: TRBV9
D: TRBD2
size: NA
DNA: TGTGCCAGCAGCACTGGCGGGAGGGCGAATGAGCAGTTCTTC
CDR3: CASSTGGRANEQFF

J: TRBJ1-3
V: TRBV15
D: NA
size: NA
DNA: TGTGCCACCAGCACCTTGAGGGCGTCCGGAAACACCATATATTTT
CDR3: CATSTLRASGNTIYF

J: TRBJ2-3
V: TRBV4-1
D: TRBD2
size: NA
DNA: TGCGCCAGCAGCCTCCAGGCGGCTAGCGGGAGGGATACGCAGTATTTT
CDR3: CASSLQAASGRDTQYF

J: TRBJ1-2
V: TRBV6-5
D: TRBD1
size: NA
DNA: TGTGCCAGCAAACAGGGGTGGGAAGGCTACACCTTC
CDR3: CASKQGWEGYTF

J: TRBJ2-7
V: TRBV7-2
D: NA
size: NA
DNA: TGTGCCAGCAGGTTGGGCGGGTACGAGCAGTACTTC
CDR3: CASRLGGYEQYF

J: TRBJ2-1
V: TRBV6-4
D: NA
size: NA
DNA: TGTGCCAGCAGTCGACAGGCTACAAGCTCCTACAATGAGCAGTTCTTC
CDR3: CASSRQATSSYNEQFF

J: TRBJ2-3
V: TRBV27
D: NA
size: NA
DNA: TGTGCCAGCAGTCCAAGGACAGCTACAGATACGCAGTATTTT
CDR3: CASSPRTATDTQYF

J: TRBJ2-1
V: TRBV10-1
D: NA
size: NA
DNA: TGCGCCAGCAGTGAGCCACAGAGAGATGAGCAGTTCTTC
CDR3: CASSEPQRDEQFF

J: TRBJ1-5
V: TRBV2
D: NA
size: NA
DNA: TGTGCCAGCAGCCTCGAACAGGGTGGCAATCAGCCCCAGCATTTT
CDR3: CASSLEQGGNQPQHF

J: TRBJ2-7
V: TRBV7-2
D: NA
size: NA
DNA: TGTGCCAGCAGTCCGACTAGGAGCTCCTACGAGCAGTACTTC
CDR3: CASSPTRSSYEQYF

J: TRBJ1-3
V: TRBV9
D: TRBD1
size: once
DNA: TGTGCCAGCAGCACGACAGGGGAGACCACCATATATTTT
CDR3: CASSTTGETTIYF

J: TRBJ2-7
V: TRBV9
D: NA
size: once
DNA: TGTGCCAGCAGCGTAGGGGGACAAAGCTCCTACGAGCAGTACTTC
CDR3: CASSVGGQSSYEQYF

J: TRBJ1-3
V: TRBV7-2
D: NA
size: once
DNA: TGTGCCAGCAGCCCTACAGGGTATGGAAACACCATATATTTT
CDR3: CASSPTGYGNTIYF

J: TRBJ2-1
V: TRBV5-4
D: NA
size: NA
DNA: TGTGCCAGCAGCTTGCGAGAGAATGAGCAGTTCTTC
CDR3: CASSLRENEQFF

J: TRBJ2-1
V: TRBV28
D: NA
size: NA
DNA: TGTGCCAGCGGTCCACTCAACAATGAGCAGTTCTTC
CDR3: CASGPLNNEQFF

J: TRBJ2-3
V: TRBV10-2
D: TRBD2
size: NA
DNA: TGCGCCAGCAGTACCCTCGGGACTAGCGGGAGAGGTTATACGCAGTATTTT
CDR3: CASSTLGTSGRGYTQYF

J: TRBJ2-5
V: TRBV28
D: NA
size: NA
DNA: TGTGCCAGCACGTCGGCGGGGATTGAGACCCAGTACTTC
CDR3: CASTSAGIETQYF

J: TRBJ2-7
V: TRBV2
D: TRBD1
size: NA
DNA: TGTGCCAGCAGCATAGGGGACAGAGCCTACGAGCAGTACTTC
CDR3: CASSIGDRAYEQYF

J: TRBJ1-5
V: TRBV18
D: NA
size: NA
DNA: TGTGCCAGCTCACCTTATACAGGGAATCAGCCCCAGCATTTT
CDR3: CASSPYTGNQPQHF

J: TRBJ2-7
V: TRBV21-1
D: NA
size: NA
DNA: TGTGCCAGCAGCACATATCCGGGACTAGCGGGTCTTTTCTCCTACGAGCAGTACTTC
CDR3: CASSTYPGLAGLFSYEQYF

J: TRBJ2-1
V: TRBV9
D: TRBD2
size: NA
DNA: TGTGCCAGCAGCGCCAGACTAGCGGGCCTATCCTACAATGAGCAGTTCTTC
CDR3: CASSARLAGLSYNEQFF

J: TRBJ2-7
V: TRBV6-5
D: NA
size: NA
DNA: TGTGCCAGCAGTTCCACCTACGAGCAGTACTTC
CDR3: CASSSTYEQYF

J: TRBJ1-5
V: TRBV19
D: NA
size: once
DNA: TGTGCCAGTAGTCCTGGTTGGCCCTGGGCCCCGCAGCCCCAGCATTTT
CDR3: CASSPGWPWAPQPQHF

J: TRBJ2-3
V: TRBV5-1
D: NA
size: NA
DNA: TGCGCCAGCAGCTTGGTAGCCCCGGGAGATACGCAGTATTTT
CDR3: CASSLVAPGDTQYF

J: TRBJ2-3
V: TRBV11-2
D: TRBD2
size: NA
DNA: TGTGCCAGCAGATCCGGGGTTAGCGGGAGTCTGTTGCATACGCAGTATTTT
CDR3: CASRSGVSGSLLHTQYF

J: TRBJ2-7
V: TRBV6-6
D: NA
size: NA
DNA: TGTGCCAGCAGTTACGACCCGAGGTCCGCCTACGAGCAGTACTTC
CDR3: CASSYDPRSAYEQYF

J: TRBJ2-1
V: TRBV9
D: TRBD2
size: NA
DNA: TGTGCCAGCAGCCCCGGGACTAGATCCTACAATGAGCAGTTCTTC
CDR3: CASSPGTRSYNEQFF

J: TRBJ2-5
V: TRBV19
D: TRBD2
size: NA
DNA: TGTGCCACCAGCCAGGGGGGAAGCGGGAGGGCCCGGGAGACCCAGTACTTC
CDR3: CATSQGGSGRARETQYF

J: TRBJ2-3
V: TRBV5-1
D: NA
size: NA
DNA: TGCGCCAGCAGCTTGACGGGGGACAGTACAGATACGCAGTATTTT
CDR3: CASSLTGDSTDTQYF

J: TRBJ2-5
V: TRBV9
D: TRBD2
size: NA
DNA: TGTGCCAGCAGCGTAGGCCGATCGGCTAGCGGTCAAGAGACCCAGTACTTC
CDR3: CASSVGRSASGQETQYF

J: TRBJ1-1
V: TRBV28
D: NA
size: NA
DNA: TGTGCCAGCAGTTTCGCCAGGGTTAACGAGGCTTTCTTT
CDR3: CASSFARVNEAFF

J: TRBJ2-1
V: TRBV5-1
D: NA
size: NA
DNA: TGCGCCAGCAGCTTGCAAACAGGGTCGGCTGAGCAGTTCTTC
CDR3: CASSLQTGSAEQFF

J: TRBJ1-4
V: TRBV6-1
D: NA
size: NA
DNA: TGTGCCAGCAGTGAAGCCTGGGGCTCTAATGAAAAACTGTTTTTT
CDR3: CASSEAWGSNEKLFF

J: TRBJ2-7
V: TRBV5-1
D: TRBD1
size: NA
DNA: TGCGCCAGCAGCCTAGGACAGGCCTCCTACGAGCAGTACTTC
CDR3: CASSLGQASYEQYF

J: TRBJ2-1
V: TRBV6-4
D: NA
size: few
DNA: TGTGCCAGCAGTGAGGGAGCGGAATCCTACAATGAGCAGTTCTTC
CDR3: CASSEGAESYNEQFF

J: TRBJ1-1
V: TRBV11-2
D: TRBD1
size: once
DNA: TGTGCCAGCAGCCCGGACAGGACCACTGAAGCTTTCTTT
CDR3: CASSPDRTTEAFF

J: TRBJ2-5
V: TRBV30
D: NA
size: once
DNA: TGTGCCTGGAGTGTACGGGAAGAGACCCAGTACTTC
CDR3: CAWSVREETQYF

J: TRBJ1-1
V: TRBV5-1
D: TRBD1
size: NA
DNA: TGCGCCAGCAGCTTGGACAGGGGGCGCGACACTGAAGCTTTCTTT
CDR3: CASSLDRGRDTEAFF

J: TRBJ2-5
V: TRBV18
D: TRBD1
size: NA
DNA: TGTGCCAGCTCGGCAATCGACAGGGGTCTCCAAGAGACCCAGTACTTC
CDR3: CASSAIDRGLQETQYF

J: TRBJ1-2
V: TRBV30
D: TRBD1
size: NA
DNA: TGTGCCTGGAGACTCCCGGGACAGGGACCCTATGGCTACACCTTC
CDR3: CAWRLPGQGPYGYTF

J: TRBJ2-7
V: TRBV28
D: TRBD2
size: NA
DNA: TGTGCCAGCAATGAGCGGGAGAGTCACGAGCAGTACTTC
CDR3: CASNERESHEQYF

J: TRBJ2-1
V: TRBV18
D: TRBD2
size: NA
DNA: TGTGCCAGCTCACCACTCTACGGGGGGAGGTCAAACAATGAGCAGTTCTTC
CDR3: CASSPLYGGRSNNEQFF

J: TRBJ2-2
V: TRBV9
D: TRBD2
size: NA
DNA: TGTGCCAGCAGCGTTACGACTAGCGGGAGGGCCAAGGGGGAGCTGTTTTTT
CDR3: CASSVTTSGRAKGELFF